This paragraph reports one T cell receptor (beta chain). Its antigen is not identified. PCR involved 60 Vbeta and 13 Jbeta primers. Assay: immunoSEQ multiplex PCR; the TCRdb copy retains only in-frame clones and omits some. The table records approximately 200,000 clones, approximately 79% of them present only once. The CDR3 has 13 amino acids. CDR1 is MNHNS, CDR2 SASEGT, per germline. The V end was cut by 4 bases, the J end by 2 bases, with 9 bases between. This entry belongs to a study of cytomegalovirus exposure and HLA in healthy donors. The study's findings and limits: Presence/absence analyses took donor sequencing depth as roughly uniform.

The donors were healthy bone marrow donors. This chain connects TRBV6-1 to TRBJ2-7; possibly TRBD1 for D (6 bases). The receptor was isolated from a girl aged 2-10 years in good health and CMV-seronegative. Material: PBMCs. The CDR3 bases are TGTGCCAGCAGTGTATGGGACACCTACGAGCAGTACTTC. This sequence encodes CASSVWDTYEQYF.